These 12 T cell receptor beta chains came from one sample sequenced in a study of persistence of HIV-infected CD4 T cells. Cells were stimulated with CMV-infected fibroblast lysates at 10 ug/mL. Sorting selected CD4+ T cells upregulating both CD40 ligand and CD69. Sequencing used immunoSEQ version 4 in survey mode. Sequencing was performed with immunoSEQ multiplex PCR; in TCRdb, only in-frame clones are kept and a portion is missing. The sample yields around 13,000 clones, around 68% seen once. These receptors' antigens are unknown. Sequencing used CD4+ T cells sorted from PBMCs after 18-hour stimulation, obtained from a patient who received antiretroviral therapy. These receptors all stem from an adult man with HIV who was CMV-seropositive.

The chain has TRBV19 and TRBJ1-1, with D perhaps matching TRBD1 (6 bases). The CDR3 has 13 residues. Trimming left V 6 bases short and J 0 bases short, with 8 bases between. The V gene's germline CDR1 is LNHDA and CDR2 SQIVND (reference sequence). The CDR3 reads CASRTGMNTEAFF. As DNA, the CDR3 is TGTGCCAGTAGAACAGGGATGAACACTGAAGCTTTCTTT. Using reference TRBV19 and TRBJ1-1 for the parts outside the CDR3, the full variable domain is DGGITQSPKYLFRKEGQNVTLSCEQNLNHDAMYWYRQDPGQGLRLIYYSQIVNDFQKGDIAEGYSVSREKKESFPLTVTSAQKNPTAFYLCASRTGMNTEAFFGQGTRLTVV.

The chain has TRBV28 and TRBJ1-6, with D maybe TRBD1 (5 bases). The CDR3 is made up of 16 amino acids. The V gene lost 7 bases and the J gene lost 1 base, with 14 bases spanning the gap. CDR1 and CDR2 (germline): MDHEN, SYDVKM. CDR3 loop: CASTTGGVSYNSPLHF. CDR3 coding DNA: TGTGCCAGCACTACAGGAGGGGTGTCCTATAATTCACCCCTCCACTTT. Based on the CDR3 plus reference TRBV28 and TRBJ1-6, the full variable domain is DVKVTQSSRYLVKRTGEKVFLECVQDMDHENMFWYRQDPGLGLRLIYFSYDVKMKEKGDIPEGYSVSREKKERFSLILESASTNQTSMYLCASTTGGVSYNSPLHFGNGTRLTVT.

This chain uses TRBV7-9 with TRBJ2-1; 10 positions match TRBD1. With 5 bases clipped from V and 6 bases from J, the junction kept 7 bases outside the gene matches. The CDR3 contains 15 residues. Germline loops: CDR1 SEHNR, CDR2 FQNEAQ (reference sequence). CDR3 protein: CASSPGTGALNEQFF. The CDR3 coding sequence is TGTGCCAGCAGCCCCGGGACAGGGGCCCTCAATGAGCAGTTCTTC.

The chain employs TRBV3-1 (or the pseudogene TRBV3-2) and TRBJ2-5; D could derive from TRBD1 or TRBD2 (5 bases each). The CDR3 is 15 residues long. Deletions cut 1 base from V and 1 base from J, with 10 bases between. Germline V lookup: CDR1 LGHDT, CDR2 YNNKEL (reference sequence). CDR3 loop: CASSQGRGAQETQYF. For the CDR3, the DNA is TGTGCCAGCAGCCAAGGTCGAGGGGCCCAAGAGACCCAGTACTTC.

By frequency in the sample, this clone is large. The chain is built from TRBV28 and TRBJ1-2; D gene unclear. CDR1 MDHEN and CDR2 SYDVKM come from the germline V gene. The CDR3 is 12 amino acids. V gave up 5 bases and J gave up 8 bases, with 12 bases separating them. The CDR3 loop reads CASSRETTGYTF. The CDR3 DNA follows: TGTGCCAGCAGTAGAGAGACAACAGGCTACACCTTC.

The gene calls are TRBV19 and TRBJ1-2, with TRBD1 identical over 8 bases. The CDR3 length is 12 residues. Germline V gene data show CDR1 as LNHDA and CDR2 as SQIVND (reference sequence). The trim removed 5 bases at V and 12 bases at J, leaving 8 bases unmatched. The CDR3 sequence is CASSLGQGIHTF. The CDR3 DNA sequence: TGTGCCAGTAGTCTCGGACAGGGTATCCACACCTTC.

The chain is built from TRBV20-1 and TRBJ2-7; no firm D call. Per germline, CDR1 DFQATT and CDR2 SNEGSKA (reference sequence). The V end was cut by 6 bases, the J end by 10 bases, with 13 bases between. This CDR3 spans 10 amino acids. The DNA for the CDR3 is TGCAGTGCAACTGAAGGCCTACAGTACTTC. It specifies CSATEGLQYF.

The V gene is TRBV5-1, the J gene TRBJ2-2, with D unclear. Germline CDR1 is SGHRS and CDR2 is YFSETQ. This CDR3 spans 15 amino acids. V dropped 0 bases and J dropped 1 base, with 7 bases sitting between them. CDR3 nucleotides: TGCGCCAGCAGCTTGGTGGGATTGAACACCGGGGAGCTGTTTTTT. Amino acids: CASSLVGLNTGELFF.

This sequence joins TRBV19 and TRBJ2-3; 10 bases are a match to TRBD2. This CDR3 spans 18 amino acids. Germline assignment: CDR1 LNHDA and CDR2 SQIVND (reference sequence). Germline trimming cut 3 bases from V and 8 bases from J; bases unmatched to any gene: 17. CDR3 DNA sequence: TGTGCCAGTAGTATTTCCCTGAGCGGGGGGGCCATAGCTGGTACGCAGTATTTT. Protein product: CASSISLSGGAIAGTQYF.

This CDR3 is CASSLRQEGNTIYF. CDR3 nucleotides: TGTGCCAGCAGCTTGCGACAGGAGGGAAACACCATATATTTT. V is TRBV7-6 and J is TRBJ1-3; the D gene is possibly TRBD1 (6 bases). Germline assignment: CDR1 SGHVS and CDR2 FNYEAQ. The CDR3 totals 14 residues. The germline V and J ends were trimmed by 3 bases and 4 bases, with 10 bases remaining between them.

This clone has only a few counts. V and J are TRBV29-1 and TRBJ1-4; no clear D. Germline values: CDR1 SQVTM, CDR2 ANQGSEA. CDR3 length equals 11 residues. V was cut by 2 bases and J by 12 bases, with 10 bases left in between. CDR3 sequence reads: CSVERQAELFF. The DNA for the CDR3 is TGCAGCGTTGAACGTCAGGCGGAACTGTTTTTT.

In this sample, this clone turned up a few times. This chain links TRBV21-1 with TRBJ1-4; whether TRBD1, the table's D call, matches the DNA was not checked. TRBV21-1 is a pseudogene. This CDR3 has 17 amino acids. The CDR3 is CASSKCLTDRGGEKLFF. The CDR3 nucleotides read TGTGCCAGCAGCAAATGCCTGACTGACAGGGGAGGTGAAAAACTGTTTTTT.